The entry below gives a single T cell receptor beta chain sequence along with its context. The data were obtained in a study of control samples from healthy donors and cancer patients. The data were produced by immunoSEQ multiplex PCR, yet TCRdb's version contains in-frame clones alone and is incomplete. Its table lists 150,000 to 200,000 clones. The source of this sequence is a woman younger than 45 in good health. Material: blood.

This CDR3 reads CASSWDTNQPQHF. The CDR3 DNA follows: TGTGCCAGCAGTTGGGACACCAATCAGCCCCAGCATTTT. The chain recombines TRBV27 with TRBJ1-5; perhaps TRBD1 as D (6 bases). Germline CDR1 and CDR2: MNHEY and SMNVEV (reference sequence). The CDR3 extends over 13 amino acids. The V and J ends lost 4 bases and 3 bases respectively, with 7 bases between them.